This passage covers 8 T cell receptor beta chains from one sample sequenced in a study of low-dose radiotherapy and immunotherapy resistance in tumors. First-strand cDNA used TRAV- and TRBV-specific primers, covering alpha and beta chains. For amplifying TCRs, the PCR ran for 15 to 20 cycles with Phusion, which was used together with a constant-region primer and the adapter on the V primers. MiXCR, applied by TCRdb to the reads, yields one record per CDR3 protein. This sample has around 9,800 distinct CDR3 sequences; around 80% occur once, and the top ten carry approximately 1.3%. Receptor source: a human donor with advanced metastatic prostate, ovarian, gallbladder or colorectal cancer (not recorded which). This table probably holds off-target reads from a library built for another chain.

The J gene is TRBJ2-5, the V gene TRBV20-1, with D perhaps matching TRBD1 (6 bases). The V gene lost 3 bases and the J gene lost 3 bases, with 14 bases spanning the gap. This CDR3 spans 14 amino acids. Per the germline V gene, CDR1 is DFQATT and CDR2 is SNEGSKA (reference sequence). The CDR3 bases are TGCAGTGCTAGCGACGACAGGCGGAAAGAGACCCAGTACTTC. Translation: CSASDDRRKETQYF.

This clonotype has more than one count but fewer than ten. The DNA of the CDR3 is TGTGCCCTGTCGTCCAAGAACACTGAAGCTTTCTTT. This sequence encodes CALSSKNTEAFF. The gene calls are TRBV28 and TRBJ1-1; D ambiguous. CDR3 length: 12 residues. From germline, CDR1 is MDHEN and CDR2 SYDVKM. V was trimmed by 11 bases and J by 1 base, leaving 11 bases between them.

The chain combines TRBV6-1 with TRBJ2-5; 15 bases line up with TRBD2. Germline V gene data show CDR1 as MNHNS and CDR2 as SASEGT. This CDR3 is built from 19 residues. V lost 3 bases and J lost 2; bases outside the gene matches: 10. The CDR3 DNA follows: TGTGCCAGCAGTGATGCTGCCGGACTAGCGGGAGGGCGACAAGAGACCCAGTACTTC. It specifies CASSDAAGLAGGRQETQYF.

This clonotype was detected once. V is TRBV28 and J is TRBJ1-6, with no clear D. This CDR3 region has 12 residues. V was pared by 5 bases and J by 5 bases, with 4 bases between. Germline CDR1 MDHEN, CDR2 SYDVKM. The CDR3, as DNA: TGTGCCAGCAGTCAGCATAATTCACCCCTCCACTTT. Protein product: CASSQHNSPLHF.

This clonotype appeared a few times. The chain carries TRBV5-1 and TRBJ1-5; D ambiguous. V was shortened by 0 bases and J by 4 bases, with 5 bases between the two germline ends. CDR1 is SGHRS and CDR2 is YFSETQ in the germline V gene. The length of the CDR3 is 13 residues. CDR3 sequence reads: CASSLGQNQPQHF. CDR3 bases: TGCGCCAGCAGCTTGGGACAAAATCAGCCCCAGCATTTT.

The chain has TRBV28 and TRBJ1-1; D is unresolved. V shed 6 bases and J shed 0 bases, with 14 bases lying between them. CDR3 length equals 15 residues. In germline, CDR1 is MDHEN, CDR2 SYDVKM. CDR3: CASSTGGLMNTEAFF. The CDR3 DNA reads TGTGCCAGCAGCACTGGAGGTCTCATGAACACTGAAGCTTTCTTT.

The rearrangement uses TRBV20-1 and TRBJ2-1, with D maybe TRBD2 (6 bases). This CDR3 has 13 residues. Germline values: CDR1 DFQATT, CDR2 SNEGSKA (reference sequence). Trimming cost V 3 bases and J 9 bases, with 15 bases left between them. The CDR3 sequence: CSASGAPGLEQFF. The CDR3 DNA sequence: TGCAGTGCTAGTGGGGCCCCGGGACTTGAGCAGTTCTTC.

The V call is TRBV5-4, the J call TRBJ2-1; unclear D gene. This CDR3 has 13 residues. Trimming pared 2 bases from V and 8 bases from J, leaving 11 bases between. The germline gives CDR1 SGHNT, CDR2 YYREEE (reference sequence). CDR3 nucleotide sequence: TGTGCCAGCAGCTTCGTAAGGGCCGATGAGCAGTTCTTC. This sequence encodes CASSFVRADEQFF.